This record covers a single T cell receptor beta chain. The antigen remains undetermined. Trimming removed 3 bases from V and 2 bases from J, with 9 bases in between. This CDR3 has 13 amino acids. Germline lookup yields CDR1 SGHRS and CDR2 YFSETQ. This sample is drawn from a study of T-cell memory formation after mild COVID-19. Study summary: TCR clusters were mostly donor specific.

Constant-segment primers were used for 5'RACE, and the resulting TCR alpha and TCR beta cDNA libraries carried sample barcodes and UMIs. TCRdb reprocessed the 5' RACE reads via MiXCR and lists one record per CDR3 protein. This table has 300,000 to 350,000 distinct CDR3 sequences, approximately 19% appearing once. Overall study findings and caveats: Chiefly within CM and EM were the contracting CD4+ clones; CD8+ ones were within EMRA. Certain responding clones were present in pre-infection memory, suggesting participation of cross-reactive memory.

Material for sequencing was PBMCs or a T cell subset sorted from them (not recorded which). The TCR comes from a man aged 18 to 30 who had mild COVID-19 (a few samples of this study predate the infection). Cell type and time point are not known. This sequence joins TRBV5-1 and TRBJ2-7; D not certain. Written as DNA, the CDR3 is TGCGCCAGCAGCTCCTCTCGTACCTACGAGCAGTACTTC. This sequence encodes CASSSSRTYEQYF. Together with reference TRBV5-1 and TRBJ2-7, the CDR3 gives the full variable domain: KAGVTQTPRYLIKTRGQQVTLSCSPISGHRSVSWYQQTPGQGLQFLFEYFSETQRNKGNFPGRFSGRQFSNSRSEMNVSTLELGDSALYLCASSSSRTYEQYFGPGTRLTVT.